This T cell receptor (beta chain) emerged from a study of cytomegalovirus exposure and HLA in healthy donors. Assay: immunoSEQ multiplex PCR; the TCRdb copy retains only in-frame clones and omits some. The data contain under 200,000 clones, about 90% of them singletons. After removal of 6 bases from V and 1 base from J, the junction contained 4 bases not matched to a gene. This CDR3 spans 15 amino acids. Germline-derived CDR1 and CDR2 are KGHSH and LQKENI. The donors formed part of the roughly 120-subject validation cohort, distinct from the roughly 700-subject first cohort. Worth noting for this clone: What it recognizes is unknown.

Findings and caveats of the study: The classifier reportedly diagnosed cytomegalovirus status with high sensitivity and specificity. Usually a TCR sequence was rare, but some public TCRs were found in many donors. The authors enumerated under 200 TCR beta chains as linked to cytomegalovirus.

The sample was PBMCs. This sequence originates from a woman between 18 and 30 years old in good health and CMV-seropositive. The chain carries TRBV18 and TRBJ2-1, with 9 bases identical to TRBD1. DNA of the CDR3: TGTGCCAGCTCGGAGGGACAGGGATCCTACAATGAGCAGTTCTTC. This translates into CASSEGQGSYNEQFF.